This T cell receptor beta chain comes out of a study of human T cells and chemical hapten exposure. In the study overall: In the roughly 23-week study, patients were dosed weekly with diphenylcyclopropenone on the scalp throughout. Alopecia areata, totalis or universalis affected patients who were mostly female.

The germline V and J ends were trimmed by 0 bases and 5 bases, with 18 bases remaining between them. CDR3 size: 17 residues. The germline CDR1 and CDR2 sequences are SGHRS and YFSETQ. TCRdb reprocessed the RACE reads with MiXCR, giving one entry per CDR3 protein. The data hold about 120,000 distinct CDR3 sequences, with roughly 12% observed a single time. The time point here: patch test 1, 2 weeks after DPC sensitization. Treatment specified: therapeutic diphenylcyclopropenone sensitization with weekly scalp DPC. Each donor was an alopecia patient between 18 and 70 years of age who qualified for DPC. The V call is TRBV5-1, the J call TRBJ2-1, with D perhaps TRBD2 (5 bases). The origin of this receptor is a woman aged 50 to 60 with alopecia areata. Some clones in this sample may be carry-over from other donors' samples. The sample was whole blood, taken in connection with sensitization to the hapten diphenylcyclopropenone (DPC). CDR3 DNA: TGCGCCAGCAGCTTGGCCGGGGAGCGGCACTATAACAATGAGCAGTTCTTC. This sequence encodes CASSLAGERHYNNEQFF.